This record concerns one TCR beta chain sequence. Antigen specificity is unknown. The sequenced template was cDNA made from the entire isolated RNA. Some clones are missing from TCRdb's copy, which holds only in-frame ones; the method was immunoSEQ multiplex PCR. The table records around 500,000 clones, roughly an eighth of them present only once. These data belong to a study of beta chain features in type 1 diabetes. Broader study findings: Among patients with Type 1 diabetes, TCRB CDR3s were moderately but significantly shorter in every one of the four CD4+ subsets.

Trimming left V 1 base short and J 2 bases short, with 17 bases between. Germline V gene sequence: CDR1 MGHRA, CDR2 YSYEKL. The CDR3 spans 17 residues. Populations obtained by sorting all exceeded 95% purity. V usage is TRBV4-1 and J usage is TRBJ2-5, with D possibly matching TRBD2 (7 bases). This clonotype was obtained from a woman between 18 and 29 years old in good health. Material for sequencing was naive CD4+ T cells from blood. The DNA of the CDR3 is TGCGCCAGCAGCCAAGGGGTCACCCGGGGGGCACAAGAGACCCAGTACTTC. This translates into CASSQGVTRGAQETQYF.